The clone carrying this T cell receptor (beta chain) appeared many times. No antigen is known for it. This CDR3 comprises 16 residues. Trimming at V came to 0 bases and at J to 3 bases, leaving 7 bases not matched to a gene. Germline V gene data show CDR1 as SGHRS and CDR2 as YFSETQ. A second about 7 to 12 cycle PCR used barcoded and J-beta primers. Each single sample gave us at least 3 million CDR3-containing paired-end reads. TCRdb used MiXCR to reprocess the 5' RACE reads, holding one entry per CDR3 protein. The table includes over 500,000 distinct CDR3 sequences, 45% to 60% detected once. The record originates from a study of blood T cells in healthy people across ages. Regarding the study as a whole: CMV status of donors was unknown, possibly confounding expanded clonotype changes.

This chain links TRBV5-1 with TRBJ2-7; 9 positions agree with TRBD2. Sample: blood. The receptor comes from a woman at least 80 years old in good health. For the CDR3, the DNA is TGCGCCAGCAGCTTGGGGCGACTAGCGGATAACTACGAGCAGTACTTC. Protein: CASSLGRLADNYEQYF.